The 15 T cell receptor beta chains in this list originate from one sample, sequenced in a study of T-cell reconstitution after alpha-beta-depleted transplantation in children. Unique molecular identifiers were incorporated into the prepared TCRbeta library. TCRdb recomputed calls from the PCR reads with MiXCR, one row per CDR3 protein. Among about 150,000 distinct CDR3 sequences listed, around 10% were seen once. The material was PBMCs, obtained before TCRalphabeta/CD19-depleted stem cell transplant. These TCRs come from a boy aged 2 to 9 with acute myeloid leukemia, due to receive a stem cell transplant.

In its sample, this clonotype was seen many times. The chain links TRBV7-8 to TRBJ2-3; no definite D call. Germline-derived CDR1 and CDR2 are SGHVS and FQNEAQ. The CDR3 sequence is 16 residues long. With 5 bases removed from V and 9 bases from J, the gap between germline ends came to 24 bases. CDR3 sequence reads: CASSRYRAPTSDTQYF. CDR3 sequence (DNA): TGTGCCAGCAGCCGTTACCGGGCTCCGACGTCGGACACGCAGTATTTT. The full variable domain, with the rest looked up from reference TRBV7-8 and TRBJ2-3, is GAGVSQSPRYKVAKRGQDVALRCDPISGHVSLFWYQQALGQGPEFLTYFQNEAQLDKSGLPSDRFFAERPEGSVSTLKIQRTQQEDSAVYLCASSRYRAPTSDTQYFGPGTRLTVL.

This clonotype has a count of ten or more. V and J are TRBV5-6 and TRBJ1-1, with 7 bases that match TRBD1. This CDR3 region has 15 residues. Trimming cost V 4 bases and J 3 bases; bases outside gene matches: 9. Looked up from germline, CDR1 is SGHDT and CDR2 is YYEEEE. CDR3 DNA: TGTGCCAGCAGCCCAGACAGGGAGAGGTACACTGAAGCTTTCTTT. This encodes CASSPDRERYTEAFF.

Many counts were recorded for this clonotype. The V and J genes are TRBV20-1 and TRBJ2-7; 9 bases are a match to TRBD2. CDR1 and CDR2 (germline): DFQATT, SNEGSKA (reference sequence). There are 15 residues in the CDR3. The V gene end was trimmed by 2 bases and the J gene end by 1 base; junction bases not matched to a gene: 6. Here the CDR3 reads CSARSASGKSYEQYF. Here the CDR3 DNA reads TGCAGTGCTAGATCTGCTAGCGGGAAATCCTACGAGCAGTACTTC.

This clonotype was seen at least ten times. The chain joins TRBV28 to TRBJ2-7, with D possibly being TRBD1 (5 bases). This CDR3 comprises 14 residues. Trimming cost V 5 bases and J 5 bases, with 16 bases left between them. Germline CDR1 reads MDHEN; CDR2 reads SYDVKM. This CDR3 reads CASSPQTVTHEQYF. The CDR3 DNA reads as TGTGCCAGCAGTCCCCAGACAGTGACACACGAGCAGTACTTC.

This clonotype has ten or more counts. The chain combines TRBV28 with TRBJ1-3; unclear D gene. The ends were cut back, 3 bases at V and 0 bases at J, with 12 bases in the middle. Germline V gives CDR1 MDHEN, CDR2 SYDVKM. The CDR3 runs to 16 residues. CDR3 nucleotides: TGTGCCAGCAGTTTTCGTTTCGGAAGCTCTGGAAACACCATATATTTT. This sequence encodes CASSFRFGSSGNTIYF.

This clonotype came up many times. This chain joins TRBV5-5 and TRBJ2-2; D gene ambiguous. CDR3 length: 12 amino acids. Germline V gene sequence: CDR1 SGHKS, CDR2 YYEKEE (reference sequence). V dropped 3 bases and J dropped 1 base, with 1 base sitting between them. The CDR3 sequence is CASSWNTGELFF. CDR3 bases: TGTGCCAGCAGCTGGAACACCGGGGAGCTGTTTTTT.

This clonotype was counted many times. This chain connects TRBV10-3 to TRBJ1-5; TRBD1 matches 7 bases. Germline V gene data show CDR1 as ENHRY and CDR2 as SYGVKD. The CDR3 is made up of 14 amino acids. V dropped 6 bases and J dropped 3; count of bases not matched to a gene: 5. CDR3 region: CAISATGTNQPQHF. The CDR3 DNA follows: TGTGCCATCAGCGCGACAGGGACCAATCAGCCCCAGCATTTT.

Many counts were recorded for this clonotype. The CDR3 DNA is TGTGCCAGCAGCTTAGTCCCGGGGGAGGCCGGGGAGCTGTTTTTT. Translating gives CASSLVPGEAGELFF. The rearrangement joins TRBV7-9 to TRBJ2-2; TRBD2 is a possible D gene (6 bases). V was trimmed by 1 base and J by 6 bases, leaving 12 bases between them. In germline, CDR1 is SEHNR, CDR2 FQNEAQ (reference sequence). This CDR3 region has 15 residues. Variable domain in full (rest from reference TRBV7-9 and TRBJ2-2): DTGVSQNPRHKITKRGQNVTFRCDPISEHNRLYWYRQTLGQGPEFLTYFQNEAQLEKSRLLSDRFSAERPKGSFSTLEIQRTEQGDSAMYLCASSLVPGEAGELFFGEGSRLTVL.

This clonotype was picked up many times. This sequence joins TRBV20-1 and TRBJ1-1; no clear D gene. Trimming took 6 bases from V and 8 from J, leaving 16 bases between them. The CDR3 is made up of 12 amino acids. CDR1 and CDR2 (germline): DFQATT, SNEGSKA (reference sequence). Here the CDR3 DNA reads TGCAGTGCAATCGGGTCCACTCTGGAAGCTTTCTTT. Its protein is CSAIGSTLEAFF.

The table lists this clonotype with many counts. The chain links TRBV27 to TRBJ1-6; D not certain. The CDR3 spans 16 residues. V dropped 3 bases and J dropped 6 bases, with 15 bases sitting between them. Germline V gene lookup returns CDR1 MNHEY and CDR2 SMNVEV (reference sequence). Here the CDR3 DNA reads TGTGCCAGCAGTTTTTTGGGTGGTCGGCGTAATTCACCCCTCCACTTT. Protein: CASSFLGGRRNSPLHF.

Many counts were recorded for this clonotype. The rearrangement joins TRBV3-1 to TRBJ2-1; TRBD2 agrees at 14 bases. J lost 2 bases, V lost 3 bases, and 6 bases had no gene match. CDR1 is LGHDT and CDR2 is YNNKEL in the germline V gene (reference sequence). CDR3 length equals 18 residues. CDR3 sequence reads: CASSQNLGLAGAYNEQFF. The CDR3 DNA sequence: TGTGCCAGCAGCCAGAACTTGGGACTAGCGGGAGCCTACAATGAGCAGTTCTTC.

This clonotype was observed at least ten times. The chain uses TRBV5-1 and TRBJ2-2; D perhaps matches TRBD1 (6 bases). Germline loops: CDR1 SGHRS, CDR2 YFSETQ. The CDR3 has 18 amino acids. V was cut by 3 bases and J by 0 bases, with 18 bases left in between. The CDR3, as DNA: TGCGCCAGCAGCTGGGATGAGTGGACAGATTCGAACACCGGGGAGCTGTTTTTT. This sequence encodes CASSWDEWTDSNTGELFF. Complete variable domain (other parts from reference TRBV5-1 and TRBJ2-2): KAGVTQTPRYLIKTRGQQVTLSCSPISGHRSVSWYQQTPGQGLQFLFEYFSETQRNKGNFPGRFSGRQFSNSRSEMNVSTLELGDSALYLCASSWDEWTDSNTGELFFGEGSRLTVL.

This clonotype has ten or more counts. The V call is TRBV7-9, the J call TRBJ1-1; D is ambiguous. Germline V lookup: CDR1 SEHNR, CDR2 FQNEAQ (reference sequence). The CDR3 spans 16 residues. The V gene lost 2 bases and the J gene lost 0 bases, with 13 bases spanning the gap. The CDR3 spells CASSLLGFRMNTEAFF. As DNA, the CDR3 is TGTGCCAGCAGCTTATTGGGGTTCAGAATGAACACTGAAGCTTTCTTT.

This clonotype occurred many times. The V call is TRBV7-2, the J call TRBJ1-2; D might be TRBD1 (5 bases). Germline V lookup: CDR1 SGHTA, CDR2 FQGNSA. Trimming took 5 bases from V and 8 from J, leaving 18 bases between them. CDR3 length: 14 residues. The CDR3 DNA reads as TGTGCCAGCAGCCCTAACCCCCGGGACGTGGGCTACACCTTC. Translation gives CASSPNPRDVGYTF.

The table lists this clonotype with many counts. The chain couples TRBV20-1 to TRBJ2-7, with D perhaps TRBD1 (5 bases). Looked up from germline, CDR1 is DFQATT and CDR2 is SNEGSKA (reference sequence). CDR3 length: 13 residues. Deletions cut 6 bases from V and 3 bases from J, with 15 bases between. This chain's CDR3 is CSASPDTDYEQYF. As DNA, the CDR3 is TGCAGTGCCAGCCCGGACACGGACTACGAGCAGTACTTC.